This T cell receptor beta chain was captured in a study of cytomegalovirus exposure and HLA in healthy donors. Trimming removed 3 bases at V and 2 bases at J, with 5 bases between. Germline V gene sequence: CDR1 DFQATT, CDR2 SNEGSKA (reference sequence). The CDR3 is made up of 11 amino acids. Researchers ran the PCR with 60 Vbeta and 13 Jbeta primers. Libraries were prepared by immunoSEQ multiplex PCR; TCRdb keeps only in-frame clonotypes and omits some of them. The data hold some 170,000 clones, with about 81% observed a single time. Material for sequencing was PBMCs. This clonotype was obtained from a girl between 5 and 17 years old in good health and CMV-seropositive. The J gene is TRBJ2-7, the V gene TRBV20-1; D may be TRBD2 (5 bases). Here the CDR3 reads CSAREAYEQYF. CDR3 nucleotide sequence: TGCAGTGCTAGGGAGGCCTACGAGCAGTACTTC.